A selection of T cell receptor beta chains follows, all from one sample in a study of shared clonotypes between healthy human individuals. Sequencing was performed with immunoSEQ multiplex PCR; in TCRdb, only in-frame clones are kept and a portion is missing. This table holds approximately 1,500,000 clones, roughly 96% found once. What was sequenced was naive CD4+ T cells sorted from blood. These receptors were taken from a man aged 25-40 years in good health. The CDR3 runs from the conserved cysteine through the conserved F or W. The D gene is left open where the match is weak. Clone size, where shown, is once, few, many, or a class for clones that have expanded.

v_call	j_call	clone_size	d_call	cdr3_length	cdr3_nt	cdr3_aa
TRBV6-5	TRBJ1-4	.	.	15	TGTGCCAGCAGCCTACAGGGCGCAACTAATGAAAAACTGTTTTTT	CASSLQGATNEKLFF
TRBV27	TRBJ2-7	.	TRBD1	13	TGTGCCAGCAGTATCCGACAGGGCTACGAGCAGTACTTC	CASSIRQGYEQYF
TRBV6-5	TRBJ1-1	.	.	13	TGTGCCAGCAGTTACATAGGGGATGGTGAAGCTTTCTTT	CASSYIGDGEAFF
TRBV28	TRBJ1-4	.	.	15	TGTGCCAGCAGTCCCCAGAGAGCAACTAATGAAAAACTGTTTTTT	CASSPQRATNEKLFF
TRBV7-9	TRBJ1-3	.	.	16	TGTGCCAGCAGCTTAGAAGCAGGTCGCTCTGGAAACACCATATATTTT	CASSLEAGRSGNTIYF
TRBV2	TRBJ1-2	.	.	16	TGTGCCAGCACTGAGGGTCTGTTAATGGGGACGCAAGGCTACACCTTC	CASTEGLLMGTQGYTF
TRBV19	TRBJ1-1	.	.	14	TGTGCCAGTAGGCCTCAAGATGTAAGCCCTGAAGCTTTCTTT	CASRPQDVSPEAFF
TRBV30	TRBJ1-5	.	TRBD1	17	TGTGCCTGGAGCCCTCCGGGGCAGGGGGCTATCAATCAGCCCCAGCATTTT	CAWSPPGQGAINQPQHF
TRBV9	TRBJ2-2	.	.	14	TGTGCCAGCAGCGTCGGCAGGGACACCGGGGAGCTGTTTTTT	CASSVGRDTGELFF
TRBV5-1	TRBJ2-7	.	TRBD2	14	TGCGCCAGCAGGGGCGGGAGGGGAAGCTACGAGCAGTACTTC	CASRGGRGSYEQYF
TRBV5-1	TRBJ2-1	.	.	15	TGCGCCAGCAAAACCCTTTCGAGCTCCTACAATGAGCAGTTCTTC	CASKTLSSSYNEQFF
TRBV6-5	TRBJ1-3	.	.	15	TGTGCCAGCAGTTACGTACCTATCTCTGGAAACACCATATATTTT	CASSYVPISGNTIYF
TRBV28	TRBJ2-7	.	.	13	TGTGCCAGCAGCGGGCAGGGGACGGGTGAGCAGTACTTC	CASSGQGTGEQYF
TRBV15	TRBJ2-7	.	TRBD1	15	TGTGCCACCAGCAGAGGACAGGGGACGGCCTACGAGCAGTACTTC	CATSRGQGTAYEQYF
TRBV4-3	TRBJ2-5	.	.	13	TGCGCCAGCAGCAAACGAGGCGGGGAGACCCAGTACTTC	CASSKRGGETQYF
TRBV19	TRBJ2-1	.	.	13	TGTGCCAGTAGTATAGGGGGCGGGAATGAGCAGTTCTTC	CASSIGGGNEQFF
TRBV19	TRBJ2-7	.	TRBD1	13	TGTGCCAGTAGTCGGACAGGGACCTACGAGCAGTACTTC	CASSRTGTYEQYF
TRBV27	TRBJ1-1	.	.	12	TGTGCCAGCAGTAACGAGAACACTGAAGCTTTCTTT	CASSNENTEAFF
TRBV2	TRBJ2-1	.	TRBD2	14	TGTGCCAGCAGGCGGCCTAGCGGGAGGGGTGAGCAGTTCTTC	CASRRPSGRGEQFF
TRBV2	TRBJ2-7	.	.	13	TGTGCCACCATATACGACAGCGGGTCCGAGCAGTACTTC	CATIYDSGSEQYF
TRBV5-4	TRBJ2-2	.	TRBD1	15	TGTGCCAGCAGCGGCAGGGGGCGCTCCACCGGGGAGCTGTTTTTT	CASSGRGRSTGELFF
TRBV6-6	TRBJ1-5	few	.	12	TGTGCCAGCAGTTACAAGGTTTCGGCCCAGCATTTT	CASSYKVSAQHF
TRBV29-1	TRBJ2-3	.	.	12	TGCAGCGTTGACAGTGTGGGAGATACGCAGTATTTT	CSVDSVGDTQYF
TRBV6-5	TRBJ2-3	.	TRBD2	14	TGTGCCAGCAGCCTCGGACTAGCGGGAGGTACGCAGTATTTT	CASSLGLAGGTQYF
TRBV28	TRBJ2-1	.	TRBD2	12	TGTGCCAGCAGCCTGGGGGGGAATGAGCAGTTCTTC	CASSLGGNEQFF
TRBV5-5	TRBJ2-1	.	TRBD1	13	TGTGCCAGCAGGGACAGGTTCTACAATGAGCAGTTCTTC	CASRDRFYNEQFF
TRBV11-2	TRBJ2-7	once	TRBD1	15	TGTGCCAGCAGCTCAAACAGGGGGGCTTCCTACGAGCAGTACTTC	CASSSNRGASYEQYF
TRBV5-6	TRBJ2-7	.	.	15	TGTGCCAGCAGCATCCGGGCCCAACCCACCCACGAGCAGTACTTC	CASSIRAQPTHEQYF
TRBV18	TRBJ1-1	.	.	17	TGTGCCAGCTCACCACCGAACTTTCGGGACATGAACACTGAAGCTTTCTTT	CASSPPNFRDMNTEAFF
TRBV19	TRBJ1-3	.	.	14	TGTGCCAGTAGTGGGACGGCTAAAGGAAACACCATATATTTT	CASSGTAKGNTIYF
TRBV11-3	TRBJ1-1	once	.	13	TGTGCCAGCAGCCCAGGCAGATATTCTGAAGCTTTCTTT	CASSPGRYSEAFF
TRBV5-4	TRBJ2-7	.	.	13	TGTGCCAGCCGCAGGGGCGGATCCTACGAGCAGTACTTC	CASRRGGSYEQYF
TRBV14	TRBJ2-1	.	.	16	TGTGCCAGCAGCCAACCGTCTCCGCCTAGCGCCAATGAGCAGTTCTTC	CASSQPSPPSANEQFF
TRBV27	TRBJ2-7	.	.	15	TGTGCCAGCAGCTCGGGGTCAGGGAGTTCTCGAGAGCAGTACTTC	CASSSGSGSSREQYF
TRBV29-1	TRBJ2-4	.	.	12	TGCAGCGTTTTTAGCAATACAAACATTCAGTACTTC	CSVFSNTNIQYF
TRBV5-1	TRBJ2-5	.	.	14	TGCGCCAGCAGCTTGTTTGTGGGATTAGAGACCCAGTACTTC	CASSLFVGLETQYF
TRBV7-8	TRBJ2-3	.	.	15	TGTGCCAGCAGCTTAGGGCGGCATAGCACAGATACGCAGTATTTT	CASSLGRHSTDTQYF
TRBV4-1	TRBJ1-5	.	TRBD1	17	TGCGCCAGCAGCCCTATTCCGGGACAGGGGGGAAATCAGCCCCAGCATTTT	CASSPIPGQGGNQPQHF
TRBV27	TRBJ2-2	.	TRBD2	17	TGTGCCAGCAGTGAGAGACTAGCGGGAGTACGAACCGGGGAGCTGTTTTTT	CASSERLAGVRTGELFF
TRBV5-1	TRBJ1-2	.	TRBD1	16	TGCGCCAGCAGCTGGACTCCTGACAGGGACCTAAGTGGCTACACCTTC	CASSWTPDRDLSGYTF